The 22 T cell receptor beta chains given below trace back to one sample, sequenced in a study of metastatic and nonmetastatic thyroid tumors. None of the patients had undergone any treatment ahead of thyroid surgery. TCRdb reprocessed the PCR reads using MiXCR. The data hold about 92,000 clones, with under 15% observed a single time. Specimen: blood. Every receptor here comes from a female donor with papillary thyroid cancer or a benign thyroid nodule (not recorded which). Some clones in this sample may be carry-over from other donors' samples.

The chain recombines TRBV30 with TRBJ1-1; D gene unclear. V was trimmed by 6 bases and J by 1 base, leaving 9 bases between them. CDR3 length: 12 residues. Germline V gene sequence: CDR1 GTSNPN, CDR2 SVGIG (reference sequence). DNA for the CDR3: TGTGCCTGTCAACAGTCGAACACTGAAGCTTTCTTT. Its protein product is CACQQSNTEAFF.

On this clone itself: Being one base from a much bigger clone, this may be a read error. This chain uses TRBV2 with TRBJ2-3; the D is unclear. CDR1 SNHLY and CDR2 FYNNEI come from the germline V gene. V lost 6 bases to trimming and J lost 7 bases, with 14 bases between them. This CDR3 is 13 amino acids long. The CDR3 DNA is TGTGCCAGCAGCGGCCGTGCTGGGTATACGCAGTATTTT. It yields the protein CASSGRAGYTQYF.

This clone was detected ten times or more. Distinct nucleotide sequences in the sample also encode this CDR3. This chain joins TRBV12-3 or TRBV12-4 and TRBJ1-3, with TRBD1 as a possible D gene (6 bases). Trimming left V 4 bases short and J 3 bases short, with 16 bases between. There are 16 residues in the CDR3. CDR3 coding DNA: TGTGCCAGCAGTTCCCCTCGGGGGCGAGGTGGAAACACCATATATTTT. Its protein is CASSSPRGRGGNTIYF.

This clone was detected many times. The chain employs TRBV11-1 and TRBJ1-2; 8 nucleotides match TRBD1. The ends lost 3 bases at V and 8 bases at J; junction bases unmatched: 14. The CDR3 extends over 16 amino acids. Germline V gene sequence: CDR1 SGHAT, CDR2 FQDESV (reference sequence). CDR3 bases: TGTGCCAGCAGCTTCCCCACAGCCGGGACAGGAGGGGGCTACACCTTC. Its translation is CASSFPTAGTGGGYTF.

Concerning this clone: Being one base from a much bigger clone, this may be a read error. Additional DNA sequences in this sample encode the identical CDR3. The V call is TRBV4-2, the J call TRBJ1-6; a possible D gene is TRBD1 (5 bases). The CDR3 length is 13 residues. CDR1 is LGHNA, CDR2 YNFKEQ, per germline. The CDR3 here is CASKGLGDSPLHF. The CDR3 bases are TGTGCAAGCAAGGGACTAGGGGATTCACCCCTCCACTTT.

This clone was detected many times. For the CDR3, the DNA is TGTGCCAGCAGCCGGGGCCCACTCCCCAATGAGCAGTTCTTC. It encodes CASSRGPLPNEQFF. The rearrangement joins TRBV7-3 to TRBJ2-1; D is tentatively TRBD1 or TRBD2 (5 bases each). Trimming took 5 bases from V and 6 from J, leaving 14 bases between them. Germline CDR1 reads SGHTA; CDR2 reads FQGTGA. The CDR3 has 14 residues.

This clone was recorded at least ten times. In the same sample, other DNA sequences code for this CDR3. The rearrangement joins TRBV12-3 or TRBV12-4 to TRBJ1-5; perhaps TRBD1 as D (5 bases). V was cut by 4 bases and J by 2 bases, with 15 bases left in between. The CDR3 is 16 amino acids. CDR3 nucleotides: TGTGCCAGCAGTTCCCCGGTGGGGCTTGGCAATCAGCCCCAGCATTTT. Translation gives CASSSPVGLGNQPQHF.

Comments on this clone: Other DNA sequences in this sample translate to the same CDR3. CDR3 protein: CASSLLAGGLYNEQFF. The CDR3 DNA is TGTGCCAGCAGTTTACTGGCGGGGGGGCTTTACAATGAGCAGTTCTTC. The chain recombines TRBV28 with TRBJ2-1, with 9 bases identical to TRBD2. Germline V gives CDR1 MDHEN, CDR2 SYDVKM. This CDR3 spans 16 amino acids. Unmatched junction bases numbered 6, after V lost 2 bases and J lost 4 bases. Filled out from reference TRBV28 and TRBJ2-1, the complete variable domain reads DVKVTQSSRYLVKRTGEKVFLECVQDMDHENMFWYRQDPGLGLRLIYFSYDVKMKEKGDIPEGYSVSREKKERFSLILESASTNQTSMYLCASSLLAGGLYNEQFFGPGTRLTVL.

This clone was seen a handful of times. The chain is built from TRBV7-2 and TRBJ2-5; the match to TRBD1 covers 8 bases. This CDR3 is built from 15 residues. Germline V lookup: CDR1 SGHTA, CDR2 FQGNSA. The ends lost 2 bases at V and 4 bases at J; junction bases unmatched: 6. Here the CDR3 reads CASSLRSGTGETQYF. CDR3 coding DNA: TGTGCCAGCAGCTTAAGATCCGGGACAGGAGAGACCCAGTACTTC.

This clone was counted at least ten times. This chain uses TRBV12-3 or TRBV12-4 with TRBJ1-5, with TRBD1 matching 7 bases. Trimming took 3 bases from V and 6 from J; bases not matched to a gene: 5. The CDR3 has 14 residues. In DNA, the CDR3 is TGTGCCAGCAGTTTTTCAGGGGGAGGTCAGCCCCAGCATTTT. It translates to CASSFSGGGQPQHF.

In its sample, this clone was seen a few times. The CDR3 DNA is TGTGCCAGCAGCCAAACCAACAGGGAAGAGGACACTGAAGCTTTCTTT. This gives the protein CASSQTNREEDTEAFF. This rearrangement joins TRBV14 to TRBJ1-1; TRBD1 is a possible D gene (6 bases). Germline lookup yields CDR1 SGHDN and CDR2 FVKESK. CDR3 length: 16 residues. V was trimmed by 2 bases and J by 3 bases, leaving 16 bases between them.

This clone was seen ten or more times. The same CDR3 can be traced to other DNA sequences in this sample. J is TRBJ1-1 and V is TRBV6-1; D unclear. Per germline, CDR1 MNHNS and CDR2 SASEGT. V was cut by 5 bases and J by 1 base, with 14 bases left in between. The CDR3 length is 15 residues. Here the CDR3 DNA reads TGTGCCAGCAGTTCCCCTGGAGGGCCGAACACTGAAGCTTTCTTT. Its translation is CASSSPGGPNTEAFF.

This clone occurred a few times. A read error may explain this, as a much larger clone is one base away. This chain connects TRBV7-9 to TRBJ2-2; either TRBD1 or TRBD2 may supply D (5 bases each). Germline loops: CDR1 SEHNR, CDR2 FQNEAQ (reference sequence). The length of the CDR3 is 12 residues. CDR3 nucleotide sequence: TGTGCCAGCACACGGGGCACCGTGGAGCTGTTTTTT. Translation gives CASTRGTVELFF.

With regard to this clone: This clone may be a read error of a much larger clone one base away. V gene TRBV3-1 combines with J gene TRBJ2-7; D uncertain. Germline loops: CDR1 LGHDT, CDR2 YNNKEL (reference sequence). CDR3 length: 13 residues. The CDR3 DNA sequence: TGTGCCAGCAGCCGGAATCAGTTCTACGACCAGTACTTC. This encodes CASSRNQFYDQYF.

CDR3 DNA: TGCAGTGCTAGAGATCTAAGTGTGGGGCCCTCACCTTCAGACAATGAGCAGTTCTTC. Translation gives CSARDLSVGPSPSDNEQFF. The chain couples TRBV20-1 to TRBJ2-1; weak D call: TRBD1 (5 bases). The V gene's germline CDR1 is DFQATT and CDR2 SNEGSKA (reference sequence). V lost 0 bases and J lost 5, with 26 bases in between. CDR3 size: 19 residues.

A word on this clone: Its ends do not fully match the called genes, so a read error is possible. The chain carries TRBV12-3 or TRBV12-4 and TRBJ1-2; D is uncertain. The CDR3 length is 14 residues. The CDR3 sequence is CAGSWVGLNYGYTF. DNA for the CDR3: TGTGCCGGCAGTTGGGTCGGATTAAACTATGGCTACACCTTC.

This clone was counted many times. The chain couples TRBV2 to TRBJ1-5, with 10 bases matching TRBD1. The CDR3 has 15 amino acids. In germline, CDR1 is SNHLY, CDR2 FYNNEI. V lost 7 bases to trimming and J lost 2 bases; unmatched junction nucleotides: 5. CDR3: CASTMDRGGNQPQHF. In nucleotides, the CDR3 is TGTGCCAGCACCATGGACAGGGGGGGCAATCAGCCCCAGCATTTT.

This clone has a count of ten or more. The V and J genes are TRBV19 and TRBJ1-2, with D uncertain. Trimming pared 5 bases from V and 5 bases from J, leaving 12 bases between. The germline V gene has CDR1 LNHDA and CDR2 SQIVND (reference sequence). The CDR3 is 13 amino acids. CDR3 nucleotide sequence: TGTGCCAGTAGTTCTGGTCCTCCTTATGGCTACACCTTC. It encodes CASSSGPPYGYTF.

This clone was counted many times. The junction departs from the called germline gene at one end, perhaps through a read error. The rearrangement joins TRBV7-7 to TRBJ2-1; 7 nucleotides match TRBD2. This CDR3 contains 13 residues. Germline loops: CDR1 SSHAT, CDR2 FNYEAQ (reference sequence). CDR3 sequence: CASSLAGGDEQFF. The CDR3 nucleotides are TGTGCTAGCAGCTTAGCGGGCGGGGATGAGCAGTTCTTC.

Details on this clone: A much bigger clone sits one base away, suggesting this may be a read error. The CDR3 reads CASRVGDTGELFF. In DNA, the CDR3 is TGTGCCAGCAGAGTAGGTGATACCGGGGAGCTGTTTTTT. J is TRBJ2-2 and V is TRBV9; D is unclear. The CDR3 extends over 13 amino acids. CDR1 is SGDLS and CDR2 is YYNGEE in the germline V gene.

This clone was observed at least ten times. The chain recombines TRBV12-3 or TRBV12-4 with TRBJ2-7; a weak D match, TRBD2 (6 bases). V lost 6 bases and J 7 bases, leaving 16 bases between the germline ends. This CDR3 is 13 amino acids long. CDR3 loop: CASSPPGRGEQYF. CDR3 DNA: TGTGCCAGCAGCCCTCCCGGGAGAGGGGAGCAGTACTTC.

This clone was recorded at least ten times. This chain links TRBV30 with TRBJ1-1; D call uncertain. V lost 4 bases and J 1 base, leaving 13 bases between the germline ends. The CDR3 totals 14 residues. Per germline, CDR1 GTSNPN and CDR2 SVGIG (reference sequence). The CDR3, as DNA: TGTGCCTGGATCCCAGTGGTGGGGAACACTGAAGCTTTCTTT. It is translated as CAWIPVVGNTEAFF.